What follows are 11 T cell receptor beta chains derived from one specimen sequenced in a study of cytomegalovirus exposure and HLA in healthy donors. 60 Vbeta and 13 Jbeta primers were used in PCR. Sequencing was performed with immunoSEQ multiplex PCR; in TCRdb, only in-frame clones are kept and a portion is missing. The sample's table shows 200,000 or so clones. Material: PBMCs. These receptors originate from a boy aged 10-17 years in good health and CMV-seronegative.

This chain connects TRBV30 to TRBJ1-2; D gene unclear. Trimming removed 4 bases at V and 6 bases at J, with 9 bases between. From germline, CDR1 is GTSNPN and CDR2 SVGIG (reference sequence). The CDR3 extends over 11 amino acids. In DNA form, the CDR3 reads TGTGCCTGGATAGGGAGGGATGGCTACACCTTC. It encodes CAWIGRDGYTF.

CDR3 DNA: TGTGCCAGCAGCTTAAGAGCGGGGGGCTCCTACAATGAGCAGTTCTTC. This codes for CASSLRAGGSYNEQFF. V is TRBV7-9 and J is TRBJ2-1; 9 bases match TRBD2. Germline CDR1 SEHNR, CDR2 FQNEAQ (reference sequence). Trimming took 2 bases from V and 0 from J; bases not matched to a gene: 2. CDR3 length equals 16 residues.

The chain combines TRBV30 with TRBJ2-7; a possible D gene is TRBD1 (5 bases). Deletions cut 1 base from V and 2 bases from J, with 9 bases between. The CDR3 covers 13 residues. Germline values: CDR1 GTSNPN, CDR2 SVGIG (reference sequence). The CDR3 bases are TGTGCCTGGAGTGGTCAGGGCACCTACGAGCAGTACTTC. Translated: CAWSGQGTYEQYF.

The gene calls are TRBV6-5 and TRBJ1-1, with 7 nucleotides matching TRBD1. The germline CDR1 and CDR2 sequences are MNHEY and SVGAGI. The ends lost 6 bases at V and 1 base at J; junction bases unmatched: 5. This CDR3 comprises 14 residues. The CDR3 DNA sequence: TGTGCCAGCAGCCGCGACAGGGCGAACACTGAAGCTTTCTTT. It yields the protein CASSRDRANTEAFF.

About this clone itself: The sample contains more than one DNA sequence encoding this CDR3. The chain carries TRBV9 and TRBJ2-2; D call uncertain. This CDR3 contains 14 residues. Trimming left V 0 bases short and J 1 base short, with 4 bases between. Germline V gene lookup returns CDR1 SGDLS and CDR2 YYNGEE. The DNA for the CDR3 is TGTGCCAGCAGCGTAGGAGGGAACACCGGGGAGCTGTTTTTT. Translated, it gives CASSVGGNTGELFF.

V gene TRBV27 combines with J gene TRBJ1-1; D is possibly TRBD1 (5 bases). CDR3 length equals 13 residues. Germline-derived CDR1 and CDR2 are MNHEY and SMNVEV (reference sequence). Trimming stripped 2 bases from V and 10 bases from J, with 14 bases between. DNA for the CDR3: TGTGCCAGCAGTTTAAGACAGAGGAGTTTAGCTTTCTTT. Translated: CASSLRQRSLAFF.

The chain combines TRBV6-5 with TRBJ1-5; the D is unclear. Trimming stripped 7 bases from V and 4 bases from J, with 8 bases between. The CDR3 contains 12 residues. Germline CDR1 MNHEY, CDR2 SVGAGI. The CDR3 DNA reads TGTGCCAGCAACTCCAAGAATCAGCCCCAGCATTTT. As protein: CASNSKNQPQHF.

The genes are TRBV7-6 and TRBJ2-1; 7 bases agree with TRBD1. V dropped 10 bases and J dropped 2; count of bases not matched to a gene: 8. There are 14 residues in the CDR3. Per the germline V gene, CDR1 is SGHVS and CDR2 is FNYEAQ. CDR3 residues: CATSRDRAYNEQFF. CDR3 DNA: TGTGCCACCTCCCGGGACAGAGCCTACAATGAGCAGTTCTTC.

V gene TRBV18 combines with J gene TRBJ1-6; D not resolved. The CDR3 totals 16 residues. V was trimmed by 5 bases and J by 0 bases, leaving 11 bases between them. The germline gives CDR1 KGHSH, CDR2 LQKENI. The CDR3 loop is CASSMGESSYNSPLHF. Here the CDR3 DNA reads TGTGCCAGCTCAATGGGAGAGAGCTCCTATAATTCACCCCTCCACTTT.

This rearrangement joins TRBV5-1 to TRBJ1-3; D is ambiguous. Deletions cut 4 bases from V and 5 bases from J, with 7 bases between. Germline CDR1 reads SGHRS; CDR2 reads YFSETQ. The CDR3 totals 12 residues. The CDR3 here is CASSQNRNTIYF. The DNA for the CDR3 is TGCGCCAGCAGCCAGAACCGAAACACCATATATTTT.

The CDR3 is CASSLQLRGGNEQFF. CDR3 sequence (DNA): TGCGCCAGCAGCTTACAGCTGCGGGGGGGAAATGAGCAGTTCTTC. The gene calls are TRBV5-1 and TRBJ2-1; TRBD2 aligns across 9 bases. The V gene's germline CDR1 is SGHRS and CDR2 YFSETQ. After removal of 2 bases from V and 7 bases from J, the junction contained 7 bases not matched to a gene. CDR3 length: 15 amino acids.